This T cell receptor beta chain came from a study of T cell repertoires in cytomegalovirus infection. At the level of the study: Based on public TCR beta signatures, there were indications of CMV infection and of a matching HLA type. Findings of the study overall: Totalled public TCR beta family frequency picked out people who carried CMV plus the relevant HLA. Ex vivo responses were dominated by HLA-C-restricted CMV-specific TCR beta clonotypes.

With respect to this clonotype: Antigen: not known.

The CDR3 sequence is 14 residues long. Germline V gene lookup returns CDR1 LNHDA and CDR2 SQIVND (reference sequence). V lost 8 bases and J 7 bases, leaving 15 bases between the germline ends. TCRdb re-called the reads through MiXCR, storing one row per CDR3 protein. The table lists some 130,000 distinct CDR3 sequences, about 24% of them singletons, with 34% in the top ten. The rearrangement joins TRBV19 to TRBJ1-6, with D perhaps TRBD1 (5 bases). The sample taken for sequencing was PBMCs, sequenced either directly or after in vitro stimulation (not recorded which). The TCR originated in a human donor in good health (CMV status not recorded). Some clones in this sample may be carry-over from other donors' samples. This CDR3 is CASLSAAGNSPLHF. DNA of the CDR3: TGTGCCAGTTTGTCGGCGGCAGGGAATTCACCCCTCCACTTT.